This TCR beta chain emerged from a study of blood T cell repertoires in COVID-19. Whole-study context: PBMCs, B-cell-depleted T cells, or T cells were the source of the cDNA or gDNA that made up the material.

There are 14 residues in the CDR3. Germline V gives CDR1 ENHRY, CDR2 SYGVKD. The V gene end was trimmed by 4 bases and the J gene end by 7 bases; junction bases not matched to a gene: 7. Seattle patients were enrolled during active infection and followed longitudinally. Source study methods: Estimation of nucleated cell counts relied on the amplification of reference gene primers. Sequencing was performed with immunoSEQ multiplex PCR; in TCRdb, only in-frame clones are kept and a portion is missing. V, J and clone size are taken as reported in that table, and D and trimming were inferred from the DNA itself. This sample has 97,000 or so clones, with about 85% found just once.

The chain has TRBV10-3 and TRBJ2-7; TRBD2 matches at 10 bases. The source of this sequence is a woman aged 45-65 years with COVID-19, enrolled during active disease. Input material: peripheral blood. This chain's CDR3 is CAISGLAGAIEQYF. In DNA, the CDR3 is TGTGCCATCAGTGGGCTAGCGGGGGCGATTGAGCAGTACTTC.